The 24 T cell receptor beta chains listed next were all sequenced from one sample in a study of shared clonotypes between healthy human individuals (TCRdb year 2020). Library preparation employed the immunoSEQ multiplex PCR assay. Sourced from immuneACCESS, this table was stored by TCRdb with only in-frame sequences that have V and J called. A share of the clones is absent; for the studies checked, an unresolved V gene accounts for under half, and the remainder has no known explanation. A total of more than 2 million clones appear in this sample, around 93% of them only once. The ten largest clones add up to around 1.7% of the sample. CD8 naive samples consisted of CD45RO-negative cells that were positively selected for CCR7, yielding a CD45RA+CCR7+ population without TemRA cells. Sequences were obtained from naive CD8+ T cells from PBMCs. Sample cell subset or site, as interpreted from the label and publication: CD45RA+CCR7+. The receptors originated from a man aged 18 to 30 in good health. Some clones in this sample may be carry-over from other donors' samples.

The chain carries TRBV6-6 and TRBJ2-5; D perhaps matches TRBD2 (6 bases). From germline, CDR1 is MNHNY and CDR2 SVGAGI (reference sequence). CDR3 length: 15 residues. Trimming left V 0 bases short and J 5 bases short, with 13 bases between. The CDR3 spells CASSYSAGTAETQYF. The DNA for the CDR3 is TGTGCCAGCAGTTACTCGGCGGGGACGGCGGAGACCCAGTACTTC.

The chain employs TRBV9 and TRBJ2-2; D perhaps matches TRBD1 (6 bases). This CDR3 spans 15 amino acids. The ends were cut back, 3 bases at V and 5 bases at J, with 14 bases in the middle. CDR1 SGDLS and CDR2 YYNGEE come from the germline V gene. The CDR3 coding sequence is TGTGCCAGCAGCGCAGCCGGGACACATACCGGGGAGCTGTTTTTT. Protein product: CASSAAGTHTGELFF.

There are a few counts of this clone. The V call is TRBV10-3, the J call TRBJ1-1, with 9 bases lining up with TRBD1. Germline-derived CDR1 and CDR2 are ENHRY and SYGVKD. This CDR3 comprises 15 residues. The ends lost 7 bases at V and 6 bases at J; junction bases unmatched: 12. The CDR3 region is CAITEGQGRFAEAFF. In nucleotides, the CDR3 is TGTGCCATCACCGAAGGACAGGGGCGCTTCGCTGAAGCTTTCTTT.

The chain links TRBV27 to TRBJ2-1; TRBD2 matches at 9 bases. The V and J ends lost 6 bases and 2 bases, in that order; junction bases with no gene match: 8. The CDR3 covers 16 residues. Germline V lookup: CDR1 MNHEY, CDR2 SMNVEV (reference sequence). CDR3 nucleotide sequence: TGTGCCAGCAGGGGTAGGCGGGAGGGCCCCTACAATGAGCAGTTCTTC. It encodes CASRGRREGPYNEQFF.

CDR3 amino acids: CASSWTDEPNEQFF. The CDR3 nucleotides read TGTGCCAGCAGCTGGACAGACGAACCCAACGAGCAGTTCTTC. The chain carries TRBV9 and TRBJ2-1, with TRBD1 as a possible D gene (6 bases). V lost 4 bases and J 10 bases, leaving 18 bases between the germline ends. The germline V gene has CDR1 SGDLS and CDR2 YYNGEE. The CDR3 totals 14 residues. The full variable domain, in which reference TRBV9 and TRBJ2-1 provide the parts outside the CDR3, is DSGVTQTPKHLITATGQRVTLRCSPRSGDLSVYWYQQSLDQGLQFLIQYYNGEERAKGNILERFSAQQFPDLHSELNLSSLELGDSALYFCASSWTDEPNEQFFGPGTRLTVL.

This chain joins TRBV12-5 and TRBJ2-2, with 7 nucleotides matching TRBD2. This CDR3 has 18 amino acids. CDR1 is LGHNT, CDR2 FRNRAP, per germline. The V segment lost 0 bases and the J segment 1 base; nucleotides outside the gene matches: 8. Here the CDR3 reads CASGLVLPSGVNTGELFF. The DNA of the CDR3 is TGTGCTAGTGGTTTGGTACTACCCAGCGGGGTGAACACCGGGGAGCTGTTTTTT.

The chain links TRBV2 to TRBJ2-3; tentatively, D is TRBD1 or TRBD2 (5 bases each). The germline V gene encodes CDR1 SNHLY and CDR2 FYNNEI. CDR3 size: 14 residues. The V end was cut by 5 bases, the J end by 5 bases, with 14 bases between. The CDR3 nucleotides are TGTGCCAGCAGTACAATCAGGGAGAAAGATACGCAGTATTTT. Its protein product is CASSTIREKDTQYF.

CDR3: CATSRVQGSPEAFF. The CDR3 DNA sequence: TGTGCCACCAGCAGAGTTCAGGGGAGTCCTGAAGCTTTCTTT. The rearrangement uses TRBV15 and TRBJ1-1, with D perhaps TRBD1 (6 bases). Germline assignment: CDR1 LNHNV and CDR2 YYDKDF (reference sequence). The CDR3 has 14 residues. V dropped 1 base and J dropped 6 bases, with 12 bases sitting between them.

The V gene is TRBV7-9, the J gene TRBJ1-2; no definite D call. The CDR3 extends over 12 amino acids. CDR1 and CDR2 from the germline V gene are SEHNR and FQNEAQ (reference sequence). V was shortened by 6 bases and J by 0 bases, with 5 bases between the two germline ends. In DNA form, the CDR3 reads TGTGCCAGCAGTACAGCTAACTATGGCTACACCTTC. Its protein is CASSTANYGYTF.

The genes are TRBV6-5 and TRBJ2-3, with a possible D match to TRBD2 (6 bases). The V end lost 2 bases, the J end lost 6 bases, and 15 bases lay between the germline ends. The CDR3 spans 15 residues. CDR1 and CDR2 (germline): MNHEY, SVGAGI. The CDR3 reads CASSYAGGARDTQYF. DNA of the CDR3: TGTGCCAGCAGTTACGCAGGCGGGGCACGGGATACGCAGTATTTT.

The V gene is TRBV5-1, the J gene TRBJ2-7; 12 bases match TRBD2. Per the germline V gene, CDR1 is SGHRS and CDR2 is YFSETQ. The CDR3 has 15 residues. The J segment lost 2 bases and the V segment lost 4 bases, leaving 4 bases of the junction unmatched. This CDR3 is CASSPRLAGAYEQYF. The CDR3 DNA sequence: TGCGCCAGCAGCCCCCGACTAGCGGGAGCCTACGAGCAGTACTTC.

The chain couples TRBV7-9 to TRBJ1-5; D is ambiguous. Germline V lookup: CDR1 SEHNR, CDR2 FQNEAQ (reference sequence). The CDR3 is made up of 13 amino acids. V was trimmed by 1 base and J by 7 bases, leaving 8 bases between them. The CDR3 here is CASSLGLRQPQHF. The CDR3 nucleotides are TGTGCCAGCAGCTTAGGACTTCGGCAGCCCCAGCATTTT.

This clone was recorded once. The sample has other DNA sequences that encode this CDR3 too. This chain links TRBV15 with TRBJ2-7; TRBD2 agrees at 11 bases. Looked up from germline, CDR1 is LNHNV and CDR2 is YYDKDF (reference sequence). The CDR3 extends over 15 amino acids. V gave up 0 bases and J gave up 2 bases; unmatched junction bases: 0. The DNA for the CDR3 is TGTGCCACCAGCAGAGAACTAGCGGGAGCCTACGAGCAGTACTTC. Residues: CATSRELAGAYEQYF.

This rearrangement joins TRBV13 to TRBJ2-5, with D maybe TRBD2 (5 bases). The CDR3 length is 12 residues. V lost 1 base and J 7 bases, leaving 7 bases between the germline ends. Germline CDR1 reads PRHDT; CDR2 reads FYEKMQ (reference sequence). The CDR3 loop is CASSLVEGTQYF. CDR3 bases: TGTGCCAGCAGCTTAGTTGAGGGGACCCAGTACTTC.

The chain joins TRBV6-1 to TRBJ1-1; D is uncertain. V lost 2 bases and J 0 bases, leaving 16 bases between the germline ends. This CDR3 contains 17 residues. Germline CDR1 and CDR2: MNHNS and SASEGT. The CDR3 sequence is CASSELNGVYMNTEAFF. DNA of the CDR3: TGTGCCAGCAGTGAACTGAATGGGGTTTACATGAACACTGAAGCTTTCTTT.

The chain joins TRBV29-1 to TRBJ1-5; D is possibly TRBD1 (5 bases). The CDR3 has 14 amino acids. Germline CDR1 and CDR2: SQVTM and ANQGSEA. V was cut by 3 bases and J by 3 bases, with 12 bases left in between. In DNA, the CDR3 is TGCAGCGTTGAGAATCGGACACTCAATCAGCCCCAGCATTTT. It specifies CSVENRTLNQPQHF.

The chain couples TRBV9 to TRBJ1-4; TRBD1 might be the D (5 bases). V was cut by 4 bases and J by 4 bases, with 17 bases left in between. CDR3 length equals 16 residues. Germline V lookup: CDR1 SGDLS, CDR2 YYNGEE. As DNA, the CDR3 is TGTGCCAGCAGCTTAGGTTCTCGGGGGATTAATGAAAAACTGTTTTTT. Encoded protein: CASSLGSRGINEKLFF.

The CDR3 region has the DNA TGTGCCAGCAGTTTACCAGGGGGCAATCAGCCCCAGCATTTT. This translates into CASSLPGGNQPQHF. This rearrangement joins TRBV7-9 to TRBJ1-5, with D possibly matching TRBD1 (6 bases). The CDR3 spans 14 residues. Looked up from germline, CDR1 is SEHNR and CDR2 is FQNEAQ (reference sequence). Trimming left V 6 bases short and J 2 bases short, with 11 bases between.

The chain is built from TRBV7-9 and TRBJ2-3; TRBD2 aligns across 8 bases. The J segment lost 4 bases and the V segment lost 6 bases, leaving 15 bases of the junction unmatched. Germline CDR1 is SEHNR and CDR2 is FQNEAQ (reference sequence). The CDR3 is 17 amino acids. The CDR3 DNA follows: TGTGCCAGCAGGCCCGTACCGGGACTAGGGGACGCAGATACGCAGTATTTT. Translation: CASRPVPGLGDADTQYF. The variable domain in full, completed from reference TRBV7-9 and TRBJ2-3, reads DTGVSQNPRHKITKRGQNVTFRCDPISEHNRLYWYRQTLGQGPEFLTYFQNEAQLEKSRLLSDRFSAERPKGSFSTLEIQRTEQGDSAMYLCASRPVPGLGDADTQYFGPGTRLTVL.

The chain joins TRBV9 to TRBJ1-1, with TRBD1 matching over 8 bases. The CDR3 is made up of 13 amino acids. Trimming cost V 7 bases and J 5 bases; bases outside gene matches: 7. CDR1 SGDLS and CDR2 YYNGEE come from the germline V gene. The CDR3 reads CASGGTGGTEAFF. Here the CDR3 DNA reads TGTGCCAGCGGGGGGACAGGAGGGACTGAAGCTTTCTTT.

V usage is TRBV6-5 and J usage is TRBJ2-1; the match to TRBD2 covers 7 bases. The CDR3 consists of 14 residues. Germline CDR1 MNHEY, CDR2 SVGAGI. Germline trimming cut 5 bases from V and 6 bases from J; bases unmatched to any gene: 7. This CDR3 is CASSTRDYRNEQFF. The CDR3 DNA is TGTGCCAGCAGTACCCGGGACTATCGCAATGAGCAGTTCTTC.

V is TRBV15 and J is TRBJ2-6, with D perhaps assigned TRBD1 or TRBD2 (5 bases each). From germline, CDR1 is LNHNV and CDR2 YYDKDF (reference sequence). This CDR3 comprises 17 residues. The V end lost 7 bases, the J end lost 0 bases, and 16 bases lay between the germline ends. CDR3 protein: CATINGQGASGANVLTF. CDR3 nucleotides: TGTGCCACCATTAATGGGCAGGGAGCCTCTGGGGCCAACGTCCTGACTTTC.

V usage is TRBV9 and J usage is TRBJ2-6; D unclear. The ends were cut back, 2 bases at V and 0 bases at J, with 15 bases in the middle. Per germline, CDR1 SGDLS and CDR2 YYNGEE. The CDR3 consists of 18 residues. The CDR3 protein is CASSVSATGDSGANVLTF. In DNA, the CDR3 is TGTGCCAGCAGCGTTTCGGCAACTGGCGACTCTGGGGCCAACGTCCTGACTTTC.

The CDR3 DNA follows: TGTGCCAGCCTGGGGCAAATGAACACTGAAGCTTTCTTT. It encodes CASLGQMNTEAFF. The rearrangement links TRBV27 to TRBJ1-1, with a weak D call TRBD1 (5 bases). With 8 bases removed from V and 0 bases from J, the gap between germline ends came to 10 bases. Germline V lookup: CDR1 MNHEY, CDR2 SMNVEV (reference sequence). There are 13 residues in the CDR3.